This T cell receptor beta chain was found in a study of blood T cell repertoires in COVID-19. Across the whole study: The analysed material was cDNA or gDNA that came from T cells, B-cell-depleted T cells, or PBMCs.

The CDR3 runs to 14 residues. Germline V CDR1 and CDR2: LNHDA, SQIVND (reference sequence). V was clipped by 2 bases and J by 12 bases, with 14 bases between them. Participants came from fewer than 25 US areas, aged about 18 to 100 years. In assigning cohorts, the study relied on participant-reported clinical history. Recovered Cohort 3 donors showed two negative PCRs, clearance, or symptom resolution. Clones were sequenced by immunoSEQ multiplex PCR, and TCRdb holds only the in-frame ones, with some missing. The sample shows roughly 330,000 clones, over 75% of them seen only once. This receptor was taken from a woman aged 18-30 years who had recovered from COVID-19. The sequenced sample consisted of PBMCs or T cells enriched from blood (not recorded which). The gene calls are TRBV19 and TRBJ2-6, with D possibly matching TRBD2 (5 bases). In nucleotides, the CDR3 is TGTGCCAGTAGTATAACGAGAGACGCGGGCGTCCTGACTTTC. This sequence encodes CASSITRDAGVLTF.